The 32 T cell receptor beta chains reported below all come from one sample, sequenced in a study of monozygotic twins with inflammatory bowel disease. One entry per CDR3 protein, without DNA, is what TCRdb gives after re-calling the 5' RACE reads. This sample's table reports about 300,000 distinct CDR3 sequences. The specimen sequenced was blood. These receptors all come from a human donor with ulcerative colitis or Crohn's disease, or a healthy co-twin of an affected twin (not recorded which).

The V call is TRBV29-1, the J call TRBJ2-1; TCRdb returns TRBD2, unconfirmable since there is no DNA. Germline CDR1 reads SQVTM; CDR2 reads ANQGSEA. The CDR3 has 15 residues. The CDR3 is CSVALGLAGIDEQFF.

This chain links TRBV5-4 with TRBJ2-2; checking the TCRdb D call of TRBD1 is not possible without DNA. The CDR3 contains 15 residues. The germline V gene has CDR1 SGHNT and CDR2 YYREEE (reference sequence). CDR3 protein: CASSWGQEVIGELFF.

V and J are TRBV20-1 and TRBJ2-1; TCRdb's D gene call, TRBD1, goes unchecked for lack of DNA. There are 14 residues in the CDR3. The germline gives CDR1 DFQATT, CDR2 SNEGSKA (reference sequence). CDR3: CSAARGSSYNEQFF.

The rearrangement joins TRBV6-5 to TRBJ2-7. The CDR3 is made up of 15 amino acids. CDR1 is MNHEY, CDR2 SVGAGI, per germline. CDR3 residues: CASSSHQTKPYEQYF.

This sequence joins TRBV20-1 and TRBJ1-5; TCRdb's D call of TRBD1 is untestable without DNA. This CDR3 spans 13 amino acids. Per germline, CDR1 DFQATT and CDR2 SNEGSKA (reference sequence). The CDR3 reads CSAPGGGNQPQHF.

The rearrangement joins TRBV7-3 to TRBJ2-1; the D call from TCRdb, TRBD1, cannot be confirmed without DNA. CDR1 and CDR2 (germline): SGHTA, FQGTGA. The length of the CDR3 is 15 residues. CDR3 in amino acids: CASSSSPGTMNEQFF.

The chain carries TRBV4-2 and TRBJ1-4; the D gene TCRdb calls, TRBD1, cannot be checked with no DNA. Germline V lookup: CDR1 LGHNA, CDR2 YNFKEQ. The CDR3 consists of 20 residues. The CDR3 loop is CASSRYFHRDSLATNEKLFF.

This rearrangement joins TRBV15 to TRBJ2-1; the TCRdb D gene call, TRBD1, has no DNA to confirm it. Germline loops: CDR1 LNHNV, CDR2 YYDKDF (reference sequence). This CDR3 comprises 15 residues. The CDR3 loop is CATSRSDGDPHEQFF.

The V and J genes are TRBV10-2 and TRBJ2-3; TCRdb designates TRBD2, a call that cannot be tested without DNA. Per the germline V gene, CDR1 is WSHSY and CDR2 is SAAADI. This CDR3 comprises 15 residues. The CDR3 region is CASSDSGGASDTQYF.

The V call is TRBV25-1, the J call TRBJ2-1; TCRdb names TRBD1, which stays unverified in the absence of DNA. The CDR3 covers 16 residues. CDR1 and CDR2 (germline): MGHDK, SYGVNS. CDR3 sequence reads: CATPKLYDRTYNEQFF.

The chain links TRBV28 to TRBJ2-1; TCRdb's assignment of TRBD1 cannot be checked, as there is no DNA. The germline gives CDR1 MDHEN, CDR2 SYDVKM. The CDR3 spans 16 residues. The CDR3 loop reads CASRLTGVKSYNEQFF.

The chain couples TRBV4-2 to TRBJ1-2; TCRdb's assignment of TRBD1 cannot be checked, as there is no DNA. Germline CDR1 LGHNA, CDR2 YNFKEQ. This CDR3 has 15 residues. The CDR3 loop reads CASSQGQGENYGYTF.

This sequence joins TRBV9 and TRBJ2-3; TCRdb gives TRBD1 as the D gene, but with no DNA this cannot be confirmed. Looked up from germline, CDR1 is SGDLS and CDR2 is YYNGEE. The CDR3 length is 15 residues. The CDR3 spells CASSVEGGGADTQYF.

The gene calls are TRBV5-1 and TRBJ2-7; there is no DNA to check the TCRdb D call of TRBD1. The length of the CDR3 is 16 residues. Germline-derived CDR1 and CDR2 are SGHRS and YFSETQ. This chain's CDR3 is CASSAQSGKTSYEQYF.

The rearrangement joins TRBV10-3 to TRBJ1-1. Per germline, CDR1 ENHRY and CDR2 SYGVKD. This CDR3 has 16 residues. The CDR3 protein is CAISEVRQAKNTEAFF.

CDR3 sequence: CASSGTVYEQYF. The chain couples TRBV2 to TRBJ2-7; absent DNA, TCRdb's TRBD2 call cannot be checked. CDR1 SNHLY and CDR2 FYNNEI come from the germline V gene. The CDR3 contains 12 residues.

The chain carries TRBV5-1 and TRBJ2-2; lacking DNA, the TRBD1 call made by TCRdb goes unchecked. This CDR3 region has 15 residues. Germline values: CDR1 SGHRS, CDR2 YFSETQ. This CDR3 is CASSFPQPNTGELFF.

The V and J genes are TRBV5-1 and TRBJ2-1; the D call of TRBD2 rests on TCRdb alone, since no DNA is present to check it. The CDR3 sequence is 16 residues long. Germline V gene data show CDR1 as SGHRS and CDR2 as YFSETQ. The CDR3 spells CASSPTMAGFSNEQFF.

This chain uses TRBV6-1 with TRBJ2-7; TCRdb returns TRBD2, unconfirmable since there is no DNA. Germline CDR1 reads MNHNS; CDR2 reads SASEGT. This CDR3 has 15 amino acids. The chain's CDR3 is CASRKAAGERYEQYF.

V usage is TRBV12-3 or TRBV12-4 and J usage is TRBJ2-5; TCRdb gives TRBD1 as the D gene, but with no DNA this cannot be confirmed. CDR3 length equals 13 residues. The CDR3 sequence is CASSVRGQETQYF.

The genes are TRBV21-1 and TRBJ2-7; the TCRdb D gene call, TRBD1, has no DNA to confirm it. TRBV21-1 is described as a pseudogene. The CDR3 is 15 amino acids. CDR3 loop: CASSDQGASSYEQYF.

The chain carries TRBV12-3 or TRBV12-4 and TRBJ2-3; TCRdb gives TRBD1 as the D gene, but with no DNA this cannot be confirmed. The CDR3 extends over 16 amino acids. The chain's CDR3 is CASSSRDGGATDTQYF.

The gene calls are TRBV7-2 and TRBJ1-5; TCRdb selects TRBD1, and the lack of DNA leaves this call unchecked. The CDR3 runs to 17 residues. Germline V gene data show CDR1 as SGHTA and CDR2 as FQGNSA. The CDR3 loop reads CASSLGDRGRGNQPQHF.

The CDR3 here is CASSFGGAYEQFF. The V call is TRBV11-2, the J call TRBJ2-1; TCRdb's D gene call, TRBD1, goes unchecked for lack of DNA. There are 13 residues in the CDR3. Germline V CDR1 and CDR2: SGHAT, FQNNGV.

This rearrangement joins TRBV5-1 to TRBJ2-2; TCRdb gives TRBD2 as the D gene, but with no DNA this cannot be confirmed. CDR1 is SGHRS, CDR2 YFSETQ, per germline. This CDR3 is 16 amino acids long. The CDR3 protein is CASSLGGQSYTGELFF.

This chain joins TRBV7-2 and TRBJ2-1; TCRdb's D call, TRBD2, is unchecked because there is no DNA. Germline V gene data show CDR1 as SGHTA and CDR2 as FQGNSA. CDR3 length: 16 residues. This CDR3 is CASSSRTSGRWNEQFF.

J is TRBJ2-2 and V is TRBV4-3; TCRdb proposes TRBD2, but this gene call is untestable without DNA. CDR1 and CDR2 (germline): LGHNA, YSLEER. The CDR3 is 15 amino acids. CDR3 amino acids: CASSHRGGLGGELFF.

This chain joins TRBV13 and TRBJ2-4; the D call from TCRdb, TRBD2, cannot be confirmed without DNA. The CDR3 sequence is 19 residues long. The V gene's germline CDR1 is PRHDT and CDR2 FYEKMQ (reference sequence). CDR3 residues: CASSLPGLAGGLAKNIQYF.

The CDR3 protein is CASSLGREYGEQFF. J is TRBJ2-1 and V is TRBV7-2; TCRdb's D call of TRBD2 is untestable without DNA. Germline V gene data show CDR1 as SGHTA and CDR2 as FQGNSA. This CDR3 spans 14 amino acids.

The chain is built from TRBV29-1 and TRBJ2-6; TCRdb outputs TRBD2, but without DNA this stays unchecked. Per the germline V gene, CDR1 is SQVTM and CDR2 is ANQGSEA. This CDR3 region has 16 residues. The CDR3 is CSVEGRAGAGANVLTF.

The chain recombines TRBV5-6 with TRBJ1-2; without DNA, the TCRdb call of TRBD1 cannot be checked. Germline loops: CDR1 SGHDT, CDR2 YYEEEE. The CDR3 runs to 14 residues. The CDR3 is CASSPLSRSYGYTF.

J is TRBJ1-1 and V is TRBV2. The CDR3 contains 15 residues. Germline V lookup: CDR1 SNHLY, CDR2 FYNNEI. CDR3 residues: CASSEAPSGNTEAFF.